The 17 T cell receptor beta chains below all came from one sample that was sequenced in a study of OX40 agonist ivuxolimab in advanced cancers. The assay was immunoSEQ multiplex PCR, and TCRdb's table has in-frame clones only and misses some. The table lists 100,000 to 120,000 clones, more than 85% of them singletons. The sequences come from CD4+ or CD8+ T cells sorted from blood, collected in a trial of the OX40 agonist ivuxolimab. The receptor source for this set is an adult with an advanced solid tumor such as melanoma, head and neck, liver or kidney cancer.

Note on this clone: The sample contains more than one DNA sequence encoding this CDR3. CDR3 sequence reads: CASSPGQGFNIQYF. The CDR3 DNA reads TGCGCCAGCAGCCCGGGACAGGGGTTCAACATTCAGTACTTC. This chain connects TRBV5-1 to TRBJ2-4, with 10 bases aligning to TRBD1. The CDR3 spans 14 residues. V lost 4 bases to trimming and J lost 7 bases; unmatched junction nucleotides: 5. Germline CDR1 and CDR2: SGHRS and YFSETQ. Based on the CDR3 plus reference TRBV5-1 and TRBJ2-4, the full variable domain is KAGVTQTPRYLIKTRGQQVTLSCSPISGHRSVSWYQQTPGQGLQFLFEYFSETQRNKGNFPGRFSGRQFSNSRSEMNVSTLELGDSALYLCASSPGQGFNIQYFGAGTRLSVL.

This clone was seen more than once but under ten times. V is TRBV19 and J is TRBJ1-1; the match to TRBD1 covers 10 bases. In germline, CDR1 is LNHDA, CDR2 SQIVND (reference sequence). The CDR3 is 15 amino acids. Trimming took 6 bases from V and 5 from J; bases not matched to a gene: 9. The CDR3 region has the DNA TGTGCCAGTAGACCTCCCGGACAGGGGGGGACTGAAGCTTTCTTT. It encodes CASRPPGQGGTEAFF.

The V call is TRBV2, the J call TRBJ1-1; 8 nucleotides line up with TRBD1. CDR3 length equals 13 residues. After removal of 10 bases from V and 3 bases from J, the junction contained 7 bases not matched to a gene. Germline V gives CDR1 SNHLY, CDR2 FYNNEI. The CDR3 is CATQGQEHTEAFF. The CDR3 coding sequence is TGTGCCACCCAGGGACAGGAGCACACTGAAGCTTTCTTT. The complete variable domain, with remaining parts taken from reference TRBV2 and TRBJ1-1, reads EPEVTQTPSHQVTQMGQEVILRCVPISNHLYFYWYRQILGQKVEFLVSFYNNEISEKSEIFDDQFSVERPDGSNFTLKIRSTKLEDSAMYFCATQGQEHTEAFFGQGTRLTVV.

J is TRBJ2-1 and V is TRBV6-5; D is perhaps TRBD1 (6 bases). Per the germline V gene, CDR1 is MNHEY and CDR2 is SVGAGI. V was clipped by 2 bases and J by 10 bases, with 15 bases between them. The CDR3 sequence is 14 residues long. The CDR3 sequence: CASSYNRVVEEQFF. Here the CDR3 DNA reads TGTGCCAGCAGTTACAACAGGGTAGTAGAAGAGCAGTTCTTC.

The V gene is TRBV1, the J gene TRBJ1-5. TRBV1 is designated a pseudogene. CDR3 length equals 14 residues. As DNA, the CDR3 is TGCACCAGCAGCCAAGTTGACTGCGACAAGCCCCAGCATTTT. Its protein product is CTSSQVDCDKPQHF.

The CDR3 loop reads CASSQDQGVQETQYF. The CDR3 DNA follows: TGCGCCAGCAGCCAAGATCAGGGGGTTCAAGAGACCCAGTACTTC. The chain links TRBV4-1 to TRBJ2-5; TRBD1 matches 7 bases. There are 15 residues in the CDR3. The V gene's germline CDR1 is MGHRA and CDR2 YSYEKL. V trimming: 0 bases; J trimming: 2 bases; junction bases outside the gene matches: 3.

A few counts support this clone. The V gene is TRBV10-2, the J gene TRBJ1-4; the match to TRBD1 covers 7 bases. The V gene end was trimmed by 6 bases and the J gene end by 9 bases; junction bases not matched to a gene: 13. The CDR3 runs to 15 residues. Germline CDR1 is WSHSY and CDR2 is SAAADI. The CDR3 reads CASRPGQANIQKLFF. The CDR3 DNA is TGCGCCAGCAGACCTGGACAGGCAAATATTCAAAAACTGTTTTTT.

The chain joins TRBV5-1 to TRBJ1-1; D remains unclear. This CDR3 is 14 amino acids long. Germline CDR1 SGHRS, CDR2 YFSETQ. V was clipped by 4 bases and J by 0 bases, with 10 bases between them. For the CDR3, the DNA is TGCGCCAGCAGCGTCGGTCCGGTGAACACTGAAGCTTTCTTT. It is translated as CASSVGPVNTEAFF.

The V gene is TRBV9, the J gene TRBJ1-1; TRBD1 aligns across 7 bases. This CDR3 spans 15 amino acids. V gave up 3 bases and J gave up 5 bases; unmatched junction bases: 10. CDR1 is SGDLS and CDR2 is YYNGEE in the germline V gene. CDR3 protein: CASSAQDRMGTEAFF. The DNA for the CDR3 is TGTGCCAGCAGCGCTCAGGACAGGATGGGGACTGAAGCTTTCTTT.

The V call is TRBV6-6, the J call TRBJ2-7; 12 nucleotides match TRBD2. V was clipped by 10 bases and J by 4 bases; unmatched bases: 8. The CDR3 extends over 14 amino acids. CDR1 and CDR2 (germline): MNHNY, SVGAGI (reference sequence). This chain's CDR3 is CATLLAGGSYEQYF. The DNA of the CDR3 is TGTGCCACCCTACTAGCGGGAGGTTCTTACGAGCAGTACTTC.

CDR3 coding DNA: TGTGCCAGCAGTCGGACTAGCGGATCCTACGAGCAGTACTTC. It yields the protein CASSRTSGSYEQYF. The genes are TRBV6-5 and TRBJ2-5, with 10 nucleotides matching TRBD2. The J call is in doubt because the DNA end fits TRBJ2-7 better. This CDR3 is built from 14 residues. Germline-derived CDR1 and CDR2 are MNHEY and SVGAGI.

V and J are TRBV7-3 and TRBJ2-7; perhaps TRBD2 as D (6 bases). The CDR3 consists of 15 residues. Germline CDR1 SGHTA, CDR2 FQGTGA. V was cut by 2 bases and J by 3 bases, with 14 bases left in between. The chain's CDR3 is CASSLAVGGVYEQYF. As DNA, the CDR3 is TGTGCCAGCAGCTTAGCGGTCGGAGGGGTCTACGAGCAGTACTTC. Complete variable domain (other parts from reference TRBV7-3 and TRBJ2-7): GAGVSQTPSNKVTEKGKYVELRCDPISGHTALYWYRQSLGQGPEFLIYFQGTGAADDSGLPNDRFFAVRPEGSVSTLKIQRTERGDSAVYLCASSLAVGGVYEQYFGPGTRLTVT.

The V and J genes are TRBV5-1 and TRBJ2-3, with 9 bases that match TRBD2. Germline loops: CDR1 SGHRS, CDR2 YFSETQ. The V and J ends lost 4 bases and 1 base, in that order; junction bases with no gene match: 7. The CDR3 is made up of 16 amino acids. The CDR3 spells CASSLRSSGGTDTQYF. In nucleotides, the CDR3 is TGCGCCAGCAGCCTCCGATCTAGCGGGGGCACAGATACGCAGTATTTT.

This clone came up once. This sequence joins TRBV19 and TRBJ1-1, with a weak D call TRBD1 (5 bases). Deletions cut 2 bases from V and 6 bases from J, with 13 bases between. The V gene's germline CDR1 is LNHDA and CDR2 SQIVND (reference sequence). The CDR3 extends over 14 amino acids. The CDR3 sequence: CASSITPGGSEAFF. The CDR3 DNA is TGTGCCAGTAGTATAACCCCGGGGGGATCTGAAGCTTTCTTT. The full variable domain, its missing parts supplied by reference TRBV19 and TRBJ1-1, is DGGITQSPKYLFRKEGQNVTLSCEQNLNHDAMYWYRQDPGQGLRLIYYSQIVNDFQKGDIAEGYSVSREKKESFPLTVTSAQKNPTAFYLCASSITPGGSEAFFGQGTRLTVV.

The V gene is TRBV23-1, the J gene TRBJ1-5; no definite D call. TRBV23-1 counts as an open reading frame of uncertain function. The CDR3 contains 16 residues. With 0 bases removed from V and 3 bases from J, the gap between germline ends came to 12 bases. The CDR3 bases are TGCGCCAGCAGTCAATCTGATGGGAATGCCAATCAGCCCCAGCATTTT. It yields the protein CASSQSDGNANQPQHF.

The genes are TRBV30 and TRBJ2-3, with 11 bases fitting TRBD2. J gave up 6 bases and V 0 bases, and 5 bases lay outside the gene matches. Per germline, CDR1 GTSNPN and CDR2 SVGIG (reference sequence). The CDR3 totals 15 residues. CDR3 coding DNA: TGTGCCTGGAGTGTAGGGACTAGCGGAGAGGATACGCAGTATTTT. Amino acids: CAWSVGTSGEDTQYF. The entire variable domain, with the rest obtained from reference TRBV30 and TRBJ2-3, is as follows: SQTIHQWPATLVQPVGSPLSLECTVEGTSNPNLYWYRQAAGRGLQLLFYSVGIGQISSEVPQNLSASRPQDRQFILSSKKLLLSDSGFYLCAWSVGTSGEDTQYFGPGTRLTVL.

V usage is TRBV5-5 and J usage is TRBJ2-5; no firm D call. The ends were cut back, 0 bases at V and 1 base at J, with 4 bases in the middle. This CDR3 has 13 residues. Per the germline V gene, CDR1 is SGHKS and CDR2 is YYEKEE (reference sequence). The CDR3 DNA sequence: TGTGCCAGCAGCTTGGGCCCCCAAGAGACCCAGTACTTC. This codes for CASSLGPQETQYF.